This T cell receptor beta chain stems from a study of T cell responses to AZD1222 COVID-19 vaccine (dated by TCRdb to about 2021). Study-level background: TCR sequencing was performed for 230 to 250 trial participants, of whom 200 to 210 were given two doses of AZD1222 and roughly 25 were given two doses of MenACWY control vaccine. Trial participants were enrolled by age into 18-55, 56-69 and 70-plus year subgroups, with 148, 28 and 57 TCR-sequenced participants respectively.

Inclusive of the bounding cysteine and phenylalanine, the CDR3 is 14 residues long. Only the CDR3 portion is preserved as DNA: 42 bases, with reading frame beginning at the first base. CDR1 and CDR2, looked up from the germline V gene (reference sequence), are LNHNV and YYDKDF. The trim is 3 bases for V and 5 bases for J, with a gap of 13 bases between the germline ends. The CDR3 regions of human TCRbeta chains were subjected to immunosequencing. The study's own analysis went as follows. Repertoire TCRs were checked for matches against a reference library of SARS-CoV-2-specific TCRs that had been generated using the MIRA antigen-specificity platform. Breadth was defined as the fraction of unique TCRs that were SARS-CoV-2-associated. Depth was defined as the fraction of total T cells that were SARS-CoV-2-associated. Using the MIRA data, each spike-specific TCR was mapped to the spike region that the TCR reacts to and placed in a CD4 or CD8 class. Log10-transformed breadth and depth values were compared by one-way ANOVA with Sidak's multiple comparisons tests. TCRdb stores this immuneACCESS table with in-frame sequences only. Part of the clones is absent; in the studies checked, under half of the shortfall reflects unresolved V genes, and no reason is known for the rest. D and trimming were read from the DNA, whereas the V and J calls and clone size are those reported in that table. Across this sample there are about 180,000 clones, with around 90% seen only once. The top ten clonotypes cover about 1.9% of the sample.

About this clone itself: Its antigen remains undetermined. No base quality information exists; no much larger clone differs at one position.

Explained via the paper, the time point label denotes: about 28 days (+/-7) after the second vaccine dose. AZD1222 recipients whose second dose came at about 4 weeks and those whose second dose came at about 12 weeks were combined into one group, since spike-specific TCR depth and breadth did not differ between the two schedules. Vaccinee samples came from UK trials COV001 and COV002, including a single-blind randomized controlled phase 2/3 trial of AZD1222 (ChAdOx1 nCoV-19) in healthy adults. For TCRbeta chain sequencing, PBMC samples from trial participants were taken at day 0 and at day 28 after the second dose. The study at large found these results: Only six AZD1222 recipients were SARS-CoV-2 seropositive at baseline, limiting conclusions about previously exposed vaccinees. No day 14 peak-response samples were available, so repertoires were characterized only after the peak T cell response. Vaccine-associated CD4 TCRs spanned the whole spike protein, with dominant responses in regions 160-218 and 743-854. The 56-69-year group was small, and its depth increase did not reach significance, likely because of low power. Reportedly, almost half of the unique spike-specific TCRs recognized epitopes lying outside the regions that are mutated in the B.1.351 and B.1.1.7 variants. After two AZD1222 doses, both the breadth and the depth of spike-specific TCRs were significantly higher than at day 0 and than in MenACWY recipients. Participants were mostly white British and included more females than males, and it was suggested by the authors that clonal diversity may have been underestimated.

The chain employs TRBV15 and TRBJ1-1, with an unclear D gene assignment. Sample: peripheral blood, taken 28 days after the second AZD1222 dose. This clonotype originated in an adult who received the AZD1222 COVID-19 vaccine. CDR3 reads: CATSRGKSRTEAFF. The DNA reads TGTGCCACCAGCAGGGGGAAGAGTCGGACTGAAGCTTTCTTT.